This T cell receptor beta chain originates from a study of OX40 agonist ivuxolimab in advanced cancers. Regarding the study in general: The costimulatory receptor OX40 (CD134) was targeted by ivuxolimab, a fully human IgG2 agonistic monoclonal antibody. Intravenous ivuxolimab was administered to patients every 2 weeks at six dose levels: 0.01, 0.1, 0.3, 1.5, 3 and 10 mg/kg. Of the 50 or so patients in dose escalation, 19 had hepatocellular carcinoma, some 15 had melanoma, 9 had renal cell carcinoma and 9 had head and neck cancer. A male proportion of 75% to 85% and a mean age of 60 years, ranging from about 20 to 79, were recorded for the dose-escalation cohort. Patients were allowed to have had prior anti-PD-1, anti-PD-L1 or anti-CTLA-4 therapy, and approximately 39% of the dose-escalation patients had been treated with checkpoint inhibitors. Partial responses occurred in three dose-escalation patients: two with cutaneous melanoma and one with hepatocellular carcinoma. The point of sequencing TCRbeta in the periphery was to test whether ivuxolimab changed TCR sequence diversity and drove clonal T-cell expansion. The monotherapy dose-escalation portion (N = 52 patients) of the phase I ivuxolimab trial is reported in the paper.

In regard to this clone: Which antigen it targets is not known. Base qualities are not recorded, but no much larger clone differs from it by a single base.

Overall study outcomes, separate from this receptor: Antigen specificity was not determined for the clonally expanded peripheral T cells. Partial responders in the 0.1-3.0 mg/kg groups had among the lowest normalized peripheral clonal expansion, especially among CD8+ T cells. Low levels of normalized T-cell clonal expansion were also seen in some nonresponding patients. On average, CD8+ T cells showed more expanded clones than CD4+ T cells after ivuxolimab. At doses from 0.1 to 3.0 mg/kg, clonal expansion was seen in both CD4+ and CD8+ blood T cells between baseline and week 6.

The CDR3 starts with the cysteine, ends with the phenylalanine, and has 14 residues. Only the CDR3 DNA stays, 42 bases, in frame from base 1. As encoded in the germline V gene, CDR1 is SGHRS while CDR2 is YFSETQ. Cut back by 2 bases and 0 bases, the V and J ends lie 6 bases apart. Genomic DNA was isolated from the sorted cells so that the TCRbeta CDR3 region could be sequenced. TCRbeta CDR3 regions were sequenced using the immunoSEQ Assay. TCRdb holds this immuneACCESS table with in-frame rearrangements only. Some clones are missing; in checked studies, unresolved V genes explain under half, and the rest has no known cause. The sample table holds fewer than 65,000 clones, of which 60% to 80% were seen once. 3.9% of the sample is held by the ten biggest clonotypes. Patients with autoimmune disease history or receiving systemic immunosuppression were excluded from the trial. Peripheral blood for TCR sequencing was collected from all dose cohorts at baseline, on cycle 4 day 1, and on cycle 7 day 1. The samples were drawn from a first-in-human, open-label, multicenter phase I dose-escalation trial of ivuxolimab. Adults with locally advanced or metastatic melanoma, renal cell carcinoma, hepatocellular carcinoma or head and neck squamous cell carcinoma were enrolled in the trial. Before TCR sequencing, CD4+ T cells and CD8+ T cells from peripheral blood were sorted into separate populations.

This sequence uses TRBV5-1 and TRBJ2-1; no D segment can be confidently identified. This clonotype originated in an adult with an advanced solid tumor such as melanoma, head and neck, liver or kidney cancer. Source: CD4+ or CD8+ T cells sorted from blood, taken in a trial of the OX40 agonist ivuxolimab. The CDR3 region has the sequence CASSFPGSYNEQFF. Read as DNA, the sequence is TGCGCCAGCAGCTTCCCAGGCTCCTACAATGAGCAGTTCTTC.